The entry that follows covers one T cell receptor beta chain sequence. Its cognate antigen is unknown. Germline CDR1 SGHRS, CDR2 YFSETQ. This CDR3 has 15 residues. V was pared by 1 base and J by 0 bases, with 10 bases between. The data stem from a study of long-term antiretroviral therapy in people with HIV. Version v3.0 of the immunoSEQ assay ran at survey level. Produced via immunoSEQ multiplex PCR; TCRdb's table is partial and in-frame only. Of approximately 31,000 clones listed, roughly 79% are singletons. Study-wide results and limits: The study found narrower CDR3 length ranges in HIV repertoires than in controls.

The origin of this receptor is a woman aged 50 to 60 with HIV. V usage is TRBV5-1 and J usage is TRBJ1-1; D unclear. The source material was unsorted PBMCs, sampled 3.1 years after starting antiretroviral therapy. CDR3 region: CASSLSFRMNTEAFF. In nucleotides, the CDR3 is TGCGCCAGCAGCTTGAGCTTCAGAATGAACACTGAAGCTTTCTTT.